This TCR beta chain was found in a study of T cell responses to AZD1222 COVID-19 vaccine. Points from the study as a whole: White British donors predominated, females outnumbered males, and clonal diversity was possibly underestimated. Just six AZD1222 recipients were seropositive at baseline.

This CDR3 has 16 residues. Between the trimmed V and J ends, which lost 2 bases and 3 bases, there was a span of 11 bases. Germline V gene data show CDR1 as MDHEN and CDR2 as SYDVKM. Profiled with immunoSEQ multiplex PCR; TCRdb holds only in-frame clones, not every one. The data contain tens of thousands of clones, around nine tenths of them singletons. A remark on this clone: Its cognate antigen is unknown.

The sequences come from peripheral blood, collected 28 days after the second AZD1222 dose. The sequence came from an adult who received the AZD1222 COVID-19 vaccine. The chain employs TRBV28 and TRBJ2-6; D not resolved. The CDR3 bases are TGTGCCAGCAGTTTAAGGACCGGGTTTGGGGCCAACGTCCTGACTTTC. Protein sequence: CASSLRTGFGANVLTF. The complete variable domain, with remaining parts taken from reference TRBV28 and TRBJ2-6, reads DVKVTQSSRYLVKRTGEKVFLECVQDMDHENMFWYRQDPGLGLRLIYFSYDVKMKEKGDIPEGYSVSREKKERFSLILESASTNQTSMYLCASSLRTGFGANVLTFGAGSRLTVL.